This T cell receptor (beta chain) comes out of a study of cytomegalovirus exposure and HLA in healthy donors. CDR3 size: 16 residues. Unmatched junction bases numbered 6, after V lost 3 bases and J lost 2 bases. Study conclusions and caveats: A list of 150 or so TCR beta chains associated with cytomegalovirus was given. V- and J-gene trimming of TCR beta was linked (in a later analysis) to a missense DCLRE1C variant. In a later analysis, at a false discovery rate of 0.05, 16,951 TCR beta sequences were associated with HLA alleles.

Comments on this clone: The antigen remains undetermined.

The PCR used 60 Vbeta and 13 Jbeta primers. TCRdb's copy holds only in-frame clones and misses some; the assay was immunoSEQ multiplex PCR. This table holds about 87,000 clones, 74% found once. The material sequenced was PBMCs. The receptor was isolated from a young man in good health and CMV-seropositive. The chain joins TRBV23-1 to TRBJ2-3, with TRBD2 matching over 9 bases. TRBV23-1 is an ORF, with its function uncertain. Here the CDR3 DNA reads TGCGCCAGCAGTCATATAGCGGGAGAATTCACAGATACGCAGTATTTT. This translates into CASSHIAGEFTDTQYF.